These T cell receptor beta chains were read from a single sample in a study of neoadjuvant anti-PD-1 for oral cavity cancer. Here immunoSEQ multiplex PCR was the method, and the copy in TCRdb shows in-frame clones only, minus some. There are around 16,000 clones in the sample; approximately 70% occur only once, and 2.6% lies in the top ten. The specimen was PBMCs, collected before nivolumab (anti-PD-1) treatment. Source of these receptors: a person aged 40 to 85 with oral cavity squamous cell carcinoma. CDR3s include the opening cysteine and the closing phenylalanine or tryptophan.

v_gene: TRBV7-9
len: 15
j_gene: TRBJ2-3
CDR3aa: CASSLVEPGTDTQYF

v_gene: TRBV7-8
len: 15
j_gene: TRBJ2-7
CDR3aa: CASSLELAGGSEQYF

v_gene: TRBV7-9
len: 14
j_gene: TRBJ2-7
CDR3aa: CASNPSPPSCEQYF

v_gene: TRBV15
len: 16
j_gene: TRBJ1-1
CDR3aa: CATSRLTGNMNTEAFF

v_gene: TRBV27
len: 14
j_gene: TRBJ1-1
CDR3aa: CASRPQLMNTEAFF

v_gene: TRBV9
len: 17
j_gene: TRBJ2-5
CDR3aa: CASSVASGAVGQETQYF

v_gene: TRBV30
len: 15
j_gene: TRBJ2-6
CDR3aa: CAWSVTGTGNSVLTF

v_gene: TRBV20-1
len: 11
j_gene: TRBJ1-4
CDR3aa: CSATWGPGLFF

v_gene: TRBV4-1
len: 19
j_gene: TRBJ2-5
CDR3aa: CASSQVFSGPQSPRETQYF

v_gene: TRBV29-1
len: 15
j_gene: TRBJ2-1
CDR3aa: CSVEDQQGMNNEQFF

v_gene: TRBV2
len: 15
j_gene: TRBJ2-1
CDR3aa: CASSVSRGGHNEQFF

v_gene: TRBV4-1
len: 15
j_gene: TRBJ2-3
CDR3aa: CASSFLAESTDTQYF

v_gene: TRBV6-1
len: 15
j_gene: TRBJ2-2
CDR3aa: CASRGLSANTGELFF

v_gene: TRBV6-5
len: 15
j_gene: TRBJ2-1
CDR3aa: CASSLTDARGNEQFF

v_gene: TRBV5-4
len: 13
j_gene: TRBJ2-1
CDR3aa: CASSRYSDAEQFF

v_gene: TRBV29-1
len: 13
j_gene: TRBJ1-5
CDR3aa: CSVEEDRYQPQHF

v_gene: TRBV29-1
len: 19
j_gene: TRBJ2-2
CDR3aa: CSVEPLREGHGFRTGELFF

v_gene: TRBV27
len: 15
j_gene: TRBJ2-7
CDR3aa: CASRELAGASYEQYF

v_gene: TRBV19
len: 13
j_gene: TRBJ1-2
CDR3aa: CASSIMGSYGYTF

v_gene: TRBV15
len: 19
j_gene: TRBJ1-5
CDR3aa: CATSSTETPGQGRNQPQHF

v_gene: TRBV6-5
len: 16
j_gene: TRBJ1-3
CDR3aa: CASSFSGQGTGNTIYF

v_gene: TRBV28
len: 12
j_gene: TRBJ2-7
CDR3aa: CASSLPNGEQYF

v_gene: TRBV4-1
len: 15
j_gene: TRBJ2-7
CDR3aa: CASSPPERNAYEQYF

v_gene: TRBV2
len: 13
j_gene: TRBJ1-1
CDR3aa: CASSGGDGTEAFF

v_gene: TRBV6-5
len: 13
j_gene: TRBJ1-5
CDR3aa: CASSRSYNQPQHF

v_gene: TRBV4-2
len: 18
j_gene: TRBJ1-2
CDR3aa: CASSQGPPGTGDNYGYTF

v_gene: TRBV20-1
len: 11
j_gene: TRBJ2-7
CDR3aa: CSAVGDYEQYF

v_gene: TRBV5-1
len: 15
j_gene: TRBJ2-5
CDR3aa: CASSSAPEKGETQYF

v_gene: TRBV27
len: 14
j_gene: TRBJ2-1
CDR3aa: CASSSPSRGHEQFF

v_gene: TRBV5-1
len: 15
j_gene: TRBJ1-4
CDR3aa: CASSRDSTTNEKLFF

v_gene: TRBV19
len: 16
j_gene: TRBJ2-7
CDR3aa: CASSELLAGGPYEQYF

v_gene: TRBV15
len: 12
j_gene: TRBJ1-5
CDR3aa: CATSSIGQPQHF

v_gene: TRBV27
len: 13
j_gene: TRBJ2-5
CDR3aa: CAIVPRRSWTQYF

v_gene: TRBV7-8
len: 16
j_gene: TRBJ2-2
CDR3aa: CASSLALAGVAGELFF

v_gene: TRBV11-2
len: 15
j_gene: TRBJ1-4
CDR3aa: CASRSGGTVNEKLFF

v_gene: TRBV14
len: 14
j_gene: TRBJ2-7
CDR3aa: CASSRTGISYEQYF

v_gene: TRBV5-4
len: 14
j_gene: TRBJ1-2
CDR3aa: CASSLKEAGYGYTF

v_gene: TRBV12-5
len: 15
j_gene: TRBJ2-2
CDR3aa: CASGLFQGGAGELFF

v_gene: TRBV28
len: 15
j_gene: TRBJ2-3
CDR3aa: CASSLEGVSADTQYF

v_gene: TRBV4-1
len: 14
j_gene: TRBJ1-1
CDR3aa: CASSQGYVNTEAFF

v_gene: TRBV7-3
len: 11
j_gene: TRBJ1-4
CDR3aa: CASSPPEKLFF

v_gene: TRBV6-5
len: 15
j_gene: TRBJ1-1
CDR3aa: CASSRQGQGRPEAFF